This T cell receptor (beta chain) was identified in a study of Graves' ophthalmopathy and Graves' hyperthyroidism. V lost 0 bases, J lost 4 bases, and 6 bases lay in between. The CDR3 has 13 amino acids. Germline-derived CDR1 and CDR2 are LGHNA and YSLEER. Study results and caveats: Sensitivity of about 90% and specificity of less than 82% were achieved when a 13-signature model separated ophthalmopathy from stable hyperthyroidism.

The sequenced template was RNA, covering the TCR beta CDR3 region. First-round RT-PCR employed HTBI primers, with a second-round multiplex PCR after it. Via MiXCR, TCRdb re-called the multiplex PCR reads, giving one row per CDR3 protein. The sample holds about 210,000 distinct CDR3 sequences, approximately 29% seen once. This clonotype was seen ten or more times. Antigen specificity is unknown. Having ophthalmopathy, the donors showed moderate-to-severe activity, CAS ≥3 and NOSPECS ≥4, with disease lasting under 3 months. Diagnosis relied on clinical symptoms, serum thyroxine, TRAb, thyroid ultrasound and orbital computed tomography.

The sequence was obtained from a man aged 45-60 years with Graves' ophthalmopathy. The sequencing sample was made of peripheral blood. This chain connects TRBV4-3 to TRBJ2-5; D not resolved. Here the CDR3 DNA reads TGCGCCAGCAGCCAAGATACCCTAGAGACCCAGTACTTC. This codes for CASSQDTLETQYF.